This record covers a single TCR beta chain. The antigen remains undetermined. As defined, naive CD8 cells were CD45RO-negative and positively selected for CCR7, with terminally differentiated effector memory CD45RA+ cells excluded. The CDR3 length is 13 residues. Germline values: CDR1 MNHNY, CDR2 SVGAGI (reference sequence). Trimming cost V 7 bases and J 1 base, with 8 bases left between them. This specimen comes from a study of shared clonotypes between healthy human individuals. On the study more broadly: CD4 naive cells filled three plates per donor, CD4 memory three, CD8 naive two and CD8 memory one. General study findings and limits: Estimated richness was generally greater in naive than memory subsets. Blood was the only sampled material, and tissue repertoires likely differ.

The assay used deep level. Profiling relied on immunoSEQ multiplex PCR, and the TCRdb table lists in-frame clones only, not all of them. The data hold about 820,000 clones, with about 92% observed a single time. This chain links TRBV6-6 with TRBJ1-5; D not resolved. This receptor was identified in a man younger than 40 in good health. Source material: naive CD8+ T cells sorted from blood. The CDR3 region is CASKVMSNQPQHF. The DNA of the CDR3 is TGTGCCAGCAAAGTTATGAGCAATCAGCCCCAGCATTTT.